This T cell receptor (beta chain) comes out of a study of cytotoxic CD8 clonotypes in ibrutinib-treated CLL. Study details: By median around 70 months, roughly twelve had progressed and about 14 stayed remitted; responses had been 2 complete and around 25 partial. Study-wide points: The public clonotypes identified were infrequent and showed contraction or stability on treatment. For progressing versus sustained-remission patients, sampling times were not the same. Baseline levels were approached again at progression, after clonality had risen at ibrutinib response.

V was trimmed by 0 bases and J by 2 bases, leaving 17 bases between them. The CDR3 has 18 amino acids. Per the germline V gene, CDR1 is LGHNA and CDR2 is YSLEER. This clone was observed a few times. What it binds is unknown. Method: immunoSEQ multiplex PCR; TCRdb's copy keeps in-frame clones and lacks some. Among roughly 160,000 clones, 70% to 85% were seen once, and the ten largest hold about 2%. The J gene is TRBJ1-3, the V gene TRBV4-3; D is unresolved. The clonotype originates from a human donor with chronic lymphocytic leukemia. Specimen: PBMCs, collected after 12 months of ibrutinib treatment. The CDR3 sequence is CASSQDVVSWVPGNTIYF. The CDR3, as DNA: TGCGCCAGCAGCCAAGATGTCGTTAGTTGGGTCCCTGGAAACACCATATATTTT.